This T cell receptor (beta chain) comes out of a study of PD-1 blockade in classical Hodgkin lymphoma. The V and J ends lost 5 bases and 1 base respectively, with 8 bases between them. The germline gives CDR1 MGHDK, CDR2 SYGVNS. The CDR3 totals 13 residues. Concerning this clone: The antigen is undetermined.

The data were produced by immunoSEQ multiplex PCR, yet TCRdb's version contains in-frame clones alone and is incomplete. This repertoire shows about 21,000 clones, roughly 80% found once; its top ten account for approximately 7%. Study results and limitations: Whoever responded completely had baseline diversity much like that seen in newly diagnosed patients. The repertoire differences lack a defined cause, possibly disease activity or prior therapy.

The time point is: cycle 4 day 1 (C4D1), after 5 to 7 weeks of nivolumab. Every patient had relapsed following autologous stem cell transplantation, and cohorts differed in brentuximab vedotin exposure. Magnetic negative selection, applied to thawed PBMCs, was used to isolate the CD8+ T cells. Best responses were complete response, partial response or progressive disease. The receptor comes from a human donor with classical Hodgkin lymphoma. The sequencing used CD8+ T cells from blood, collected before the fourth cycle of nivolumab. The V call is TRBV25-1, the J call TRBJ1-1; no firm D call. The CDR3 sequence: CASSPTANTEAFF. The CDR3 bases are TGTGCCAGCAGTCCAACGGCGAACACTGAAGCTTTCTTT.